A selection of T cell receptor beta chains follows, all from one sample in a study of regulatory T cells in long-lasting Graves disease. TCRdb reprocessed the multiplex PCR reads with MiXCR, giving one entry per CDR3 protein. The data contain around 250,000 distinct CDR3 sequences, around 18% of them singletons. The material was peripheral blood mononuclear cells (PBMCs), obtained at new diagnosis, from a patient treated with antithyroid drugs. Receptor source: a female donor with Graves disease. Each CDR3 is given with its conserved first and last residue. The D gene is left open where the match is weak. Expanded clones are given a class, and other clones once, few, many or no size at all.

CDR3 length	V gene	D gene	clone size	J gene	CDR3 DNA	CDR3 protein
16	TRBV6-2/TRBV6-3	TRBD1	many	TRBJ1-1	TGTGCCAGCAGTACACCAGGGGGCCCCATGAACACTGAAGCTTTCTTT	CASSTPGGPMNTEAFF
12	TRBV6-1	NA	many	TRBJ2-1	TGTGCCAGCAGAAGACTAGGGGATGAGCAGTTCTTC	CASRRLGDEQFF
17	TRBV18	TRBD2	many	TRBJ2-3	TGTGCCAGCTCACCACTGCGGACCGGCGGGAGGATAAATACGCAGTATTTT	CASSPLRTGGRINTQYF
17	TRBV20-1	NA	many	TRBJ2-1	TGCAGTGCTAGAGATCCTTCCCCCAGGGCGGGTTACAATGAGCAGTTCTTC	CSARDPSPRAGYNEQFF
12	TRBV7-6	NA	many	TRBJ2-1	TGTGCCAGCAGCTTAGCTTCGGATGAGCAGTTCTTC	CASSLASDEQFF
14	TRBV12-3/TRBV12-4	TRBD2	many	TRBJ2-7	TGTGCCAGCAGTGAGGGACTAGCGGTCCACGAGCAGTACTTC	CASSEGLAVHEQYF
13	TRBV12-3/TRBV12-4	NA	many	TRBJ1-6	TGTGCCAGCAGCCACTACAGGGACTCACCCCTCCACTTT	CASSHYRDSPLHF
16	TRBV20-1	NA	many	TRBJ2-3	TGCAGTGCTAGCGCATTTGTCCGGCAGCGCACAGATACGCAGTATTTT	CSASAFVRQRTDTQYF
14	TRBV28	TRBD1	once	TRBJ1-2	TGTGCCAGCAGGCTCACAGGGGGCGATTATGGCTACACCTTC	CASRLTGGDYGYTF
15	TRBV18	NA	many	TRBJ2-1	TGTGCCAGCTCACACCGGGGTACCCTCGGGAATGAGCAGTTCTTC	CASSHRGTLGNEQFF
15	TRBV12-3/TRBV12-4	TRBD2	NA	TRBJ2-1	TGTGCCAGCAGCCGTCCTAGCGGGAGCGGGGATGAGCAGTTCTTC	CASSRPSGSGDEQFF
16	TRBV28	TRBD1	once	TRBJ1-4	TGTGCCAGCAGTTTATTCTCCTGGACAGGGAATGAAAAACTGTTTTTT	CASSLFSWTGNEKLFF
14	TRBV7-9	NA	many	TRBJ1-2	TGTGCCAGCAGCCGAGACTTCGCTAACTATGGCTACACCTTC	CASSRDFANYGYTF
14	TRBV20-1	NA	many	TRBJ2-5	TGCAGTGCTAGGCGGATAGTGGGGCAAGAGACCCAGTACTTC	CSARRIVGQETQYF
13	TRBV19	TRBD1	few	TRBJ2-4	TGTGCCAGTAGGAGGGACAGCGAAAACATTCAGTACTTC	CASRRDSENIQYF
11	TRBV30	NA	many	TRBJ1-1	TGTGCCTGGGGGGGGCTGACTGAAGCTTTCTTT	CAWGGLTEAFF
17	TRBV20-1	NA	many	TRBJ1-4	TGCAGTGCTAGAGTAGGAGCGGCGGGGGATATGAATGAAAAACTGTTTTTT	CSARVGAAGDMNEKLFF
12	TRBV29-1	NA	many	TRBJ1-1	TGCAGCGTCAGGGTGGTGAACACTGAAGCTTTCTTT	CSVRVVNTEAFF
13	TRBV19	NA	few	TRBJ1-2	TGTGCCAGCCAGAGAGGCGGAGCCGCTGGCTACACCTTC	CASQRGGAAGYTF
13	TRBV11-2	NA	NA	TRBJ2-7	TGTGCCAGCAGCTTGCCCACGGACCACGAGCAGTACTTC	CASSLPTDHEQYF
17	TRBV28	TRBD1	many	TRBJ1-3	TGTGCCAGCAGTACCGGGACAGTTCAGTTCTCTGGAAACACCATATATTTT	CASSTGTVQFSGNTIYF
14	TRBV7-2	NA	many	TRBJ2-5	TGTGCCAGCAGCGCCTGGGCGGGGGCGGAGACCCAGTACTTC	CASSAWAGAETQYF
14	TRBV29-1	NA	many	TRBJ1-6	TGCAGCGTTGGGGGCCCTCAAACTAATTCACCCCTCCACTTT	CSVGGPQTNSPLHF
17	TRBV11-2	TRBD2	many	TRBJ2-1	TGTGCCAGCGGGCAGGGAACTAGCGGCACTTCCTACAATGAGCAGTTCTTC	CASGQGTSGTSYNEQFF
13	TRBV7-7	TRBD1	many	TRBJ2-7	TGTGCTAGCAGCCGGGACAGGGGAGAAGAGCAGTACTTC	CASSRDRGEEQYF
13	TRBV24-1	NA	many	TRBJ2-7	TGTGCCACCAGTGCCGGCAGGAAGCACGAGCAGTACTTC	CATSAGRKHEQYF
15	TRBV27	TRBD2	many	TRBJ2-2	TGTGCCAGCAGTTACCTAGCGGGAGGCGCCGGGGAGCTGTTTTTT	CASSYLAGGAGELFF
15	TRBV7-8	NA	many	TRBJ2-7	TGTGCCAGCAGCTTAGGCGAAGGGTTCACCTACGAGCAGTACTTC	CASSLGEGFTYEQYF
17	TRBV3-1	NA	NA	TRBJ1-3	TGCGCCAGCAGCCAAGAGCGGAACAGGGTTTCTGGAAACACCATATATTTT	CASSQERNRVSGNTIYF
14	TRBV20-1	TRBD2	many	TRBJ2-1	TGCAGTGCTCTGACTAGCGGGAGGGCCAATGAGCAGTTCTTC	CSALTSGRANEQFF
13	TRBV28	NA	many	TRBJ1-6	TGTGCCAGCAGTCTTCGGCAACCTTCACCCCTCCACTTT	CASSLRQPSPLHF
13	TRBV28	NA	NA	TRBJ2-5	TGTGCCAGCAGAAGGGACTCCCAAGAGACCCAGTACTTC	CASRRDSQETQYF
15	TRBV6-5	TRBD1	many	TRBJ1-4	TGTGCCAGCAGTTCGATGGGACAGGGTCGTGAAAAACTGTTTTTT	CASSSMGQGREKLFF
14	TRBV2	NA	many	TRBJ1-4	TGTGCCAGCAGGGTGGGGCGGCAAAATGAAAAACTGTTTTTT	CASRVGRQNEKLFF
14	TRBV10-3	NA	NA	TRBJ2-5	TGTGCCATCAGTGAGTCGACGAGCGGAGAGACCCAGTACTTC	CAISESTSGETQYF
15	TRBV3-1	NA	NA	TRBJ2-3	TGTGCCAGCAGCCCGAGACTAGTGGATAGGGATACGCAGTATTTT	CASSPRLVDRDTQYF
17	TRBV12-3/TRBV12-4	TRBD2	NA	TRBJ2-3	TGTGCCAGCAGCAACATAGCGGGAGGGCCGGAGACAGATACGCAGTATTTT	CASSNIAGGPETDTQYF
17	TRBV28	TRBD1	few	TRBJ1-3	TGTGCCAGCAGTTCCCGACTACAGGGGTGGATCGGAGACACCATATATTTT	CASSSRLQGWIGDTIYF
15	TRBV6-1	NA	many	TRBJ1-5	TGTGCCAGCCTCCCGGTAGTTAATAGCAATCAGCCCCAGCATTTT	CASLPVVNSNQPQHF
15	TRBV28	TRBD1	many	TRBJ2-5	TGTGCCAGCAGTTTACCCGGGACAGTAGAAGAGACCCAGTACTTC	CASSLPGTVEETQYF
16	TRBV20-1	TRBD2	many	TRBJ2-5	TGCAGTGCTGGGACTAGCGGGAGGGCCGTGGGAGAGACCCAGTACTTC	CSAGTSGRAVGETQYF
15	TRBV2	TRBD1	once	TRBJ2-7	TGTGCCAGCAGTAAACCGGACAGGGGGCATTGCGAGCAGTACTTC	CASSKPDRGHCEQYF
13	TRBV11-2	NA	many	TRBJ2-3	TGTGCCAGCAGCTCGTCAAGCTTGGATACGCAGTATTTT	CASSSSSLDTQYF
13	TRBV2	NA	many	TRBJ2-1	TGTGCCAGCAGTGAACACGGGCGGAATGAGCAGTTCTTC	CASSEHGRNEQFF
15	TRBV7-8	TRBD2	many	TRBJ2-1	TGTGCCAGCAGCACCTTTAGCGGGAGTTACAATGAGCAGTTCTTC	CASSTFSGSYNEQFF
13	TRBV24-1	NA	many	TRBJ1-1	TGTGCCACCAGTTTAGGCCCGTATACTGAAGCTTTCTTT	CATSLGPYTEAFF
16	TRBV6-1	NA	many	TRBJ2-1	TGTGCCAGCTGTCTCGGGCCGACTAGCTCCTACAATGAGCAGTTCTTC	CASCLGPTSSYNEQFF
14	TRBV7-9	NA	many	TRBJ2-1	TGTGCCAGCAGCTTAGTGGGGCCCTTCAATGAGCAGTTCTTC	CASSLVGPFNEQFF
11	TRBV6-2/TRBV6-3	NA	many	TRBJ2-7	TGTGCCAGCAGTTACTGGTACGAGCAGTACTTC	CASSYWYEQYF
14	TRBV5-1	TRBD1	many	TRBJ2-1	TGCGCCAGCAGCTGGATGACAGGGGACAATGAGCAGTTCTTC	CASSWMTGDNEQFF
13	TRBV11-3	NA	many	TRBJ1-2	TGTGCCAGCAGCCTGGCTGGCGAGCTCGGCTACACCTTC	CASSLAGELGYTF
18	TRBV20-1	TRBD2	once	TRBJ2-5	TGCAGTGCCAGGGGAGGGACTAGCGGGAGAAGGTACCAAGAGACCCAGTACTTC	CSARGGTSGRRYQETQYF
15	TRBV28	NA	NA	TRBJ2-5	TGTGCCAGCAGTTCTGGCCCCCTCGAACAAGAGACCCAGTACTTC	CASSSGPLEQETQYF
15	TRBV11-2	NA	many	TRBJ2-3	TGTGCCAGCAGCTTAGTAGTGACTACTGGAGATACGCAGTATTTT	CASSLVVTTGDTQYF
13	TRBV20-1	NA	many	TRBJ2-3	TGCAGTGCTACGACTATAGGCACAGATACGCAGTATTTT	CSATTIGTDTQYF
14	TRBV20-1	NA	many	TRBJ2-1	TGCAGTGCAGAATGGGACTCCCATGGCAATGAGCAGTTCTTC	CSAEWDSHGNEQFF
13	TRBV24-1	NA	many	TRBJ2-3	TGTGCCACCAGTCTAAGGGGTAGAGATACGCAGTATTTT	CATSLRGRDTQYF
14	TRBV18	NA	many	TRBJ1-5	TGTGCCAGCTCAACCCTAAATAGCAATCAGCCCCAGCATTTT	CASSTLNSNQPQHF
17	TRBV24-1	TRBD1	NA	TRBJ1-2	TGTGCCACCAGTGACCCCGGTTGGACAGGGTCTAAGGAGGGCTACACCTTC	CATSDPGWTGSKEGYTF